These 14 T cell receptor beta chains share one sample of origin, sequenced in a study of Ad26.COV2.S vaccination and SARS-CoV-2 variants. As to treatment: approximately 18 received Ad26.COV2.S at low or high dose, single or two shots; roughly 5 received placebo; per-sample allocation not given. Samples analyzed were those drawn on day 63 after the first vaccine or placebo injection. Libraries were prepared by immunoSEQ multiplex PCR; TCRdb keeps only in-frame clonotypes and omits some of them. The data hold hundreds of thousands of clones, with more than 80% observed a single time. The starting material was peripheral blood, obtained in a trial of Ad26.COV2.S vaccine versus placebo. Receptors were obtained from a person between 18 and 59 years old who received the Ad26.COV2.S COVID-19 vaccine or a placebo.

CDR3 sequence (DNA): TGTGCCAGCAGCTTAGGGGGAGTCTACGTGGTTAACACTGAAGCTTTCTTT. Residues: CASSLGGVYVVNTEAFF. This chain joins TRBV7-2 and TRBJ1-1, with D uncertain. CDR3 length: 17 amino acids. Trimming shortened V by 1 base and J by 2 bases, and 17 bases separated the two germline ends. CDR1 and CDR2 (germline): SGHTA, FQGNSA. The full variable domain, rest sourced from reference TRBV7-2 and TRBJ1-1, is GAGVSQSPSNKVTEKGKDVELRCDPISGHTALYWYRQSLGQGLEFLIYFQGNSAPDKSGLPSDRFSAERTGGSVSTLTIQRTQQEDSAVYLCASSLGGVYVVNTEAFFGQGTRLTVV.

The genes are TRBV6-5 and TRBJ2-1; 11 bases match TRBD2. The CDR3 has 15 amino acids. Per germline, CDR1 MNHEY and CDR2 SVGAGI. Losses at the gene ends were 5 bases for V and 7 bases for J; bases not matched to a gene: 7. The CDR3: CASSTSSGGRNEQFF. In DNA form, the CDR3 reads TGTGCCAGCAGTACCTCTAGCGGGGGGCGAAATGAGCAGTTCTTC.

The CDR3 DNA reads as TGTGCCAGTAGGACTAGCGGAAGAGCCTACGAGCAGTACTTC. Translation: CASRTSGRAYEQYF. The chain joins TRBV19 to TRBJ2-7; 9 bases are a match to TRBD2. Germline lookup yields CDR1 LNHDA and CDR2 SQIVND (reference sequence). Unmatched junction bases numbered 5, after V lost 6 bases and J lost 2 bases. This CDR3 comprises 14 residues.

CDR3 protein: CAWRVGTHEQFF. The CDR3 region has the DNA TGTGCCTGGAGGGTAGGGACCCATGAGCAGTTCTTC. The chain couples TRBV30 to TRBJ2-1, with D possibly called TRBD1 or TRBD2 (5 bases each). V dropped 3 bases and J dropped 8 bases, with 11 bases sitting between them. The CDR3 is made up of 12 amino acids. Germline CDR1 is GTSNPN and CDR2 is SVGIG (reference sequence).

This sequence joins TRBV7-2 and TRBJ1-1; TRBD1 matches at 8 bases. V lost 1 base to trimming and J lost 7 bases; unmatched junction nucleotides: 8. Germline CDR1 SGHTA, CDR2 FQGNSA. The length of the CDR3 is 15 residues. The CDR3 DNA is TGTGCCAGCAGCTTAGTTGTCGCGACAGGGGTTGAAGCTTTCTTT. Protein: CASSLVVATGVEAFF.

The gene calls are TRBV27 and TRBJ2-3; D is perhaps TRBD1 (5 bases). Trimming removed 1 base from V and 2 bases from J, with 7 bases in between. Germline CDR1 and CDR2: MNHEY and SMNVEV (reference sequence). The CDR3 consists of 14 residues. The CDR3 nucleotides are TGTGCCAGCAGTTTATTTGGGGCCACAGATACGCAGTATTTT. It yields the protein CASSLFGATDTQYF.

The chain recombines TRBV2 with TRBJ2-1, with D possibly TRBD1 on 6 matching bases. The CDR3 covers 12 residues. V was trimmed by 7 bases and J by 8 bases, leaving 12 bases between them. CDR1 and CDR2 from the germline V gene are SNHLY and FYNNEI. Here the CDR3 reads CASTNRAHEQFF. For the CDR3, the DNA is TGTGCCAGCACCAACAGGGCCCATGAGCAGTTCTTC.

The chain recombines TRBV6-2 or TRBV6-3 with TRBJ1-3; the D is unclear. CDR1 MNHEY and CDR2 SVGEGT come from the germline V gene. CDR3 length: 16 residues. Deletions cut 6 bases from V and 0 bases from J, with 15 bases between. The CDR3 DNA reads as TGTGCCAGCAGCCCACAACAGTCCTACTCTGGAAACACCATATATTTT. Its translation: CASSPQQSYSGNTIYF.

J is TRBJ2-7 and V is TRBV27; 12 positions agree with TRBD1. CDR3 size: 15 residues. The germline V gene encodes CDR1 MNHEY and CDR2 SMNVEV (reference sequence). J gave up 1 base and V 4 bases, and 2 bases lay outside the gene matches. CDR3 in amino acids: CASSSGQGASYEQYF. The CDR3 nucleotides read TGTGCCAGCAGTTCGGGACAGGGGGCGTCCTACGAGCAGTACTTC.

The gene calls are TRBV4-2 and TRBJ2-1, with 7 bases lining up with TRBD1. Per the germline V gene, CDR1 is LGHNA and CDR2 is YNFKEQ. The length of the CDR3 is 12 residues. The V and J ends lost 4 bases and 10 bases, in that order; junction bases with no gene match: 4. CDR3 region: CASSPGGWEQFF. The CDR3 coding sequence is TGTGCCAGCAGCCCAGGGGGTTGGGAGCAGTTCTTC.

V gene TRBV27 combines with J gene TRBJ1-2; possibly TRBD1 for D (5 bases). The CDR3 contains 16 residues. Trimming stripped 2 bases from V and 0 bases from J, with 13 bases between. The germline CDR1 and CDR2 sequences are MNHEY and SMNVEV (reference sequence). CDR3 nucleotide sequence: TGTGCCAGCAGTTTACAGGGAGCAGAAGCTAACTATGGCTACACCTTC. Translated, it gives CASSLQGAEANYGYTF.

This CDR3 is CASRDARSAGGELFF. For the CDR3, the DNA is TGTGCCAGCAGGGACGCTAGGAGTGCAGGCGGGGAGCTGTTTTTT. This chain connects TRBV2 to TRBJ2-2; no reliable D call. Trimming took 6 bases from V and 7 from J, leaving 18 bases between them. This CDR3 contains 15 residues. The germline CDR1 and CDR2 sequences are SNHLY and FYNNEI.

The chain carries TRBV6-6 and TRBJ2-2, with 7 bases that match TRBD1. In germline, CDR1 is MNHNY, CDR2 SVGAGI (reference sequence). The V segment lost 5 bases and the J segment 3 bases; nucleotides outside the gene matches: 6. The CDR3 spans 15 residues. CDR3 residues: CASSGLTGDTGELFF. In DNA, the CDR3 is TGTGCCAGCAGTGGCTTAACAGGGGACACCGGGGAGCTGTTTTTT.

This clone was recorded only once. Other DNA variants within this sample encode the same CDR3. The rearrangement joins TRBV10-3 to TRBJ2-2; no firm D call. The CDR3 has 13 amino acids. The V gene's germline CDR1 is ENHRY and CDR2 SYGVKD. Trimming stripped 0 bases from V and 5 bases from J, with 4 bases between. The CDR3 DNA sequence: TGTGCCATCAGTGAGTCGGGTACCGGGGAGCTGTTTTTT. Its protein product is CAISESGTGELFF.